The clone carrying this T cell receptor (beta chain) was counted at least ten times. The target antigen is unknown. This sample is drawn from a study of T cell responses to AZD1222 COVID-19 vaccine. V was trimmed by 8 bases and J by 1 base, leaving 17 bases between them. The length of the CDR3 is 15 residues. The germline CDR1 and CDR2 sequences are LGHDT and YNNKEL (reference sequence). The study, taken as a whole, reports: Unmutated regions of variants are reportedly targeted by nearly half of spike-specific TCRs. Spike-specific TCR repertoires showed rising breadth and depth after two AZD1222 doses. Donors, mostly white British, included more females; clonal diversity was possibly underestimated.

The repertoire was sequenced with immunoSEQ multiplex PCR; TCRdb's copy has only in-frame clones and lacks some. The data contain about 120,000 clones, around 83% of them seen just once; the ten biggest clones take up approximately 26%. The origin of this receptor is an adult who received the AZD1222 COVID-19 vaccine. The chain carries TRBV3-1 (or the pseudogene TRBV3-2) and TRBJ1-2; no definite D call. The material was peripheral blood, obtained 28 days after the second AZD1222 dose. The chain's CDR3 is CASGLTLRGNYGYTF. CDR3 nucleotides: TGTGCCAGCGGCCTGACCTTACGGGGTAACTATGGCTACACCTTC.